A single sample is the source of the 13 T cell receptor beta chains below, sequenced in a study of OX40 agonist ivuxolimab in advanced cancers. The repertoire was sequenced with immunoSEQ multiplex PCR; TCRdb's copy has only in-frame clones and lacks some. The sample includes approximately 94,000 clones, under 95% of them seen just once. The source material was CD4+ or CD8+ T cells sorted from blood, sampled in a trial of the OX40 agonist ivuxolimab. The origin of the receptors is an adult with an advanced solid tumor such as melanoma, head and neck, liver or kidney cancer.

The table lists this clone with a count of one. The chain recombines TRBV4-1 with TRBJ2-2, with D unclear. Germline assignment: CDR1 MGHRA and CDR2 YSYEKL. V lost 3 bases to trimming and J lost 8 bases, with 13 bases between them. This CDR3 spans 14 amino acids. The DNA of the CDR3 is TGCGCCAGCAGCCAGAGGAGAATGGCGGGGGAGCTGTTTTTT. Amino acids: CASSQRRMAGELFF.

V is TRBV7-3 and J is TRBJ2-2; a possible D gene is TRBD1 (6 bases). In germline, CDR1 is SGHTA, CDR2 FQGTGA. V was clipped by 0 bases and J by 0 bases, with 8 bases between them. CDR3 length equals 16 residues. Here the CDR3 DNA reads TGTGCCAGCAGCTTAACGGGGACATCGAACACCGGGGAGCTGTTTTTT. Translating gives CASSLTGTSNTGELFF.

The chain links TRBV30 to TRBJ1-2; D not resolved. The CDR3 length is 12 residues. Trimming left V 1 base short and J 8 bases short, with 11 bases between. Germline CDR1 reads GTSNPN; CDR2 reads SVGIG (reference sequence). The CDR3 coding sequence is TGTGCCTGGAGTGCTTACCCCGGAGGCTACACCTTC. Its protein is CAWSAYPGGYTF. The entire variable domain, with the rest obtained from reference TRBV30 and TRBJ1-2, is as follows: SQTIHQWPATLVQPVGSPLSLECTVEGTSNPNLYWYRQAAGRGLQLLFYSVGIGQISSEVPQNLSASRPQDRQFILSSKKLLLSDSGFYLCAWSAYPGGYTFGSGTRLTVV.

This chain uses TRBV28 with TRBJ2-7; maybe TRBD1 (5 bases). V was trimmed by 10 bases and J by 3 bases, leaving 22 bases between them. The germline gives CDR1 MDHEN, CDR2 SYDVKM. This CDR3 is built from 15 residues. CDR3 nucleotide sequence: TGTGCCACCTGGAGTGGGCAGGGAAGAGTCTACGAGCAGTACTTC. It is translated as CATWSGQGRVYEQYF.

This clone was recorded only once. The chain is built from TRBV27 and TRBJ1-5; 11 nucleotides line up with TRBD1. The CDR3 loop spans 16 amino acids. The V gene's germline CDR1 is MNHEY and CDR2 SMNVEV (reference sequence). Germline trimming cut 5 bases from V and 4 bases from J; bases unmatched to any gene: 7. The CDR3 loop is CASSPWGQGGNQPQHF. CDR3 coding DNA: TGTGCCAGCAGTCCTTGGGGACAGGGGGGAAATCAGCCCCAGCATTTT.

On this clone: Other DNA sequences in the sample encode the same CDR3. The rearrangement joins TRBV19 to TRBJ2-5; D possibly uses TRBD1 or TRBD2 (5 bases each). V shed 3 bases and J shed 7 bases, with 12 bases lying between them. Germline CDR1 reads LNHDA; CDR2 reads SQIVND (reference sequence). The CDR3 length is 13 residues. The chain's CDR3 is CASSMSGGGTQYF. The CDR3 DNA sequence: TGTGCCAGTAGTATGAGTGGTGGGGGGACCCAGTACTTC.

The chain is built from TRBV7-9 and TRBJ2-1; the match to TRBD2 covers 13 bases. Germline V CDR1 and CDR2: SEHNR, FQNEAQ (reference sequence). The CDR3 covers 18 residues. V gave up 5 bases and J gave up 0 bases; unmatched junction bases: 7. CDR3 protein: CASSPYRTSGSSYNEQFF. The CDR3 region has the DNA TGTGCCAGCAGCCCATACCGGACTAGCGGGAGCTCCTACAATGAGCAGTTCTTC.

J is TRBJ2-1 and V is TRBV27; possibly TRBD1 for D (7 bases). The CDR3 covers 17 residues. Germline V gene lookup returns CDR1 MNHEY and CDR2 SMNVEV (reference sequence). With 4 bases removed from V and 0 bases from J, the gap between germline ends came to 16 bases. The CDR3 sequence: CASSSRNRGGSYNEQFF. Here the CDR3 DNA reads TGTGCCAGCAGTTCCCGGAACAGGGGAGGCTCCTACAATGAGCAGTTCTTC.

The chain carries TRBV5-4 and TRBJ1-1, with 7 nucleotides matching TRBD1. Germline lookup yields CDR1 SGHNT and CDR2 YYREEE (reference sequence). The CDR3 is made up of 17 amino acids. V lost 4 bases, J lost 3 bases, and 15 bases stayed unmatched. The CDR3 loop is CASSPAGGSRIYTEAFF. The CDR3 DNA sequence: TGTGCCAGCAGCCCCGCAGGGGGGAGTCGGATTTACACTGAAGCTTTCTTT. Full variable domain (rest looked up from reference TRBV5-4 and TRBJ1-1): ETGVTQSPTHLIKTRGQQVTLRCSSQSGHNTVSWYQQALGQGPQFIFQYYREEENGRGNFPPRFSGLQFPNYSSELNVNALELDDSALYLCASSPAGGSRIYTEAFFGQGTRLTVV.

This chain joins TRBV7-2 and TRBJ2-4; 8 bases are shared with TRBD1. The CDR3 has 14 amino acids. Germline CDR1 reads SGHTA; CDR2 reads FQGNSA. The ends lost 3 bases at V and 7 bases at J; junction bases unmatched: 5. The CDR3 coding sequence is TGTGCCAGCAGCTTCGGACAGGGTTGGAACATTCAGTACTTC. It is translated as CASSFGQGWNIQYF.

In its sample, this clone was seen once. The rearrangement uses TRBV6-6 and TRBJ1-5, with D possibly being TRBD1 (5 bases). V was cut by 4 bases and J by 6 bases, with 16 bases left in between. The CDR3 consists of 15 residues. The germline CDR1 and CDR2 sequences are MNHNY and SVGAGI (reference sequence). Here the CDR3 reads CASSSRGSGGQPQHF. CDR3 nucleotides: TGTGCCAGCAGTTCACGGGGCAGTGGCGGTCAGCCCCAGCATTTT.

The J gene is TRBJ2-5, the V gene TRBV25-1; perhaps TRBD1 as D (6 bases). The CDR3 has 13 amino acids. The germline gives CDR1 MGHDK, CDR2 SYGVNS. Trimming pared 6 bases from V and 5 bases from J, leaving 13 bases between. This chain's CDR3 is CASSPTGSETQYF. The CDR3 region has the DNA TGTGCCAGCAGCCCAACAGGGTCCGAGACCCAGTACTTC.

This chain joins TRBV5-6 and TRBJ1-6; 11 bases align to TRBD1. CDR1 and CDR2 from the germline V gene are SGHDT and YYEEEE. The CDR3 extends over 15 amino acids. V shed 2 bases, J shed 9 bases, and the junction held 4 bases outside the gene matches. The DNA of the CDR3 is TGTGCCAGCAGCTTTTGGGACAGGGGGACTTCACCCCTCCACTTT. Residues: CASSFWDRGTSPLHF.